This is a list of T cell receptor beta chains from one sample in a study of HIV-infected patients and healthy controls. TCRdb ran MiXCR on the 5' RACE reads and lists one entry per CDR3 protein. The data hold a few thousand distinct CDR3 sequences, with approximately 9% observed a single time. The sample in question was blood, obtained during antiretroviral therapy. The receptors originated from an adult with HIV infection. The CDR3 runs from the conserved cysteine through the conserved F or W. Each record gives: CDR3 DNA, CDR3 protein, clone size, D gene, J gene, V gene. A D gene is named only where the DNA matches it firmly. Expanded clones are given a class, and other clones once, few, many or no size at all.

CDR3 DNA: TGTGCCAGCAGTTACAGCGCCTTTGAGCAGTTCTTC
CDR3 protein: CASSYSAFEQFF
clone size: medium-sized
D gene: .
J gene: TRBJ2-1
V gene: TRBV6-6

CDR3 DNA: TGTGCCAGCAGTTACCCGGGACCGGCTGGCGGCGAGCAGTACTTC
CDR3 protein: CASSYPGPAGGEQYF
clone size: .
D gene: .
J gene: TRBJ2-7
V gene: TRBV6-2/TRBV6-3

CDR3 DNA: TGCGCCAGCACTCGACAGGGGCTCCAAGAGACCCAGTACTTC
CDR3 protein: CASTRQGLQETQYF
clone size: many
D gene: TRBD1
J gene: TRBJ2-5
V gene: TRBV5-1

CDR3 DNA: TGTGCCAGCAGTTTGCACCAGGGACCGTTCAACTCTGGGGCCAACGTCCTGACTTTC
CDR3 protein: CASSLHQGPFNSGANVLTF
clone size: many
D gene: .
J gene: TRBJ2-6
V gene: TRBV12-3/TRBV12-4

CDR3 DNA: TGTGCCAGCGGGAAGGGGGGTTCACCCCTCCACTTT
CDR3 protein: CASGKGGSPLHF
clone size: medium-sized
D gene: .
J gene: TRBJ1-6
V gene: TRBV28

CDR3 DNA: TGCGCCAGCAGCTCTAGCGGGAGGGGCCACAATGAGCAGTTCTTC
CDR3 protein: CASSSSGRGHNEQFF
clone size: medium-sized
D gene: TRBD2
J gene: TRBJ2-1
V gene: TRBV5-1

CDR3 DNA: TGTGCCAGCAGTTTGGGACGGTCGTATGGCAATCAGCCCCAGCATTTT
CDR3 protein: CASSLGRSYGNQPQHF
clone size: many
D gene: .
J gene: TRBJ1-5
V gene: TRBV12-3/TRBV12-4

CDR3 DNA: TGTGCCAGCAGTTGGGGACAGGAACCAATGAACACTGAAGCTTTCTTT
CDR3 protein: CASSWGQEPMNTEAFF
clone size: medium-sized
D gene: TRBD1
J gene: TRBJ1-1
V gene: TRBV5-4

CDR3 DNA: TGTGCCAGCTCACCAAGGGGACGTAATAATTCACCCCTCCACTTT
CDR3 protein: CASSPRGRNNSPLHF
clone size: medium-sized
D gene: .
J gene: TRBJ1-6
V gene: TRBV18

CDR3 DNA: TGTGCCGTTCGGGGGGTCGGCGGACAAGAGACCCAGTACTTC
CDR3 protein: CAVRGVGGQETQYF
clone size: large
D gene: TRBD2
J gene: TRBJ2-5
V gene: TRBV11-2

CDR3 DNA: TGTGCCACCAGCAGAGACGCCGGGTTGCTGTTTTTT
CDR3 protein: CATSRDAGLLFF
clone size: .
D gene: .
J gene: TRBJ2-2
V gene: TRBV15

CDR3 DNA: TGTGCCAGCTCACCACCGTCCGGAAAAGAGACCCAGTACTTC
CDR3 protein: CASSPPSGKETQYF
clone size: .
D gene: .
J gene: TRBJ2-5
V gene: TRBV18

CDR3 DNA: TGTGCCAGCAGCCCCACGACGGGTCAGCCCCAGCATTTT
CDR3 protein: CASSPTTGQPQHF
clone size: medium-sized
D gene: .
J gene: TRBJ1-5
V gene: TRBV3-1

CDR3 DNA: TGCAGTGCTAGAGTTCCGGGAGGTGGAAACACCATATATTTT
CDR3 protein: CSARVPGGGNTIYF
clone size: medium-sized
D gene: .
J gene: TRBJ1-3
V gene: TRBV20-1

CDR3 DNA: TGTGCCAGCAGTTACTCGATGGATTTACCAGAAGCTTTCTTT
CDR3 protein: CASSYSMDLPEAFF
clone size: many
D gene: .
J gene: TRBJ1-1
V gene: TRBV6-6

CDR3 DNA: TGTGCCAGCAGCCCGGACAGGGGGTTGGATGAGCAGTTCTTC
CDR3 protein: CASSPDRGLDEQFF
clone size: many
D gene: TRBD1
J gene: TRBJ2-1
V gene: TRBV7-2

CDR3 DNA: TGTGCCAGCAGTTTCGAGGGAAGGGGAGATCAGCCCCAGCATTTT
CDR3 protein: CASSFEGRGDQPQHF
clone size: many
D gene: .
J gene: TRBJ1-5
V gene: TRBV12-3/TRBV12-4

CDR3 DNA: TGCAGTGCTAGAGATGGGGTGCAGTCACCCCTCCACTTT
CDR3 protein: CSARDGVQSPLHF
clone size: many
D gene: .
J gene: TRBJ1-6
V gene: TRBV20-1

CDR3 DNA: TGTGCCAGCAGATCGGCCGCCGGGACAGGGGGCGGGACAGATACGCAGTATTTT
CDR3 protein: CASRSAAGTGGGTDTQYF
clone size: once
D gene: TRBD1
J gene: TRBJ2-3
V gene: TRBV6-1

CDR3 DNA: TGCGCCAGCAGCCACCCGCAGACAGGGTCTCCCGGAAACACCATATATTTT
CDR3 protein: CASSHPQTGSPGNTIYF
clone size: many
D gene: TRBD1
J gene: TRBJ1-3
V gene: TRBV4-1

CDR3 DNA: TGTGCCGCGGGGCGGGGACCTCCCTACAATGAGCAGTTCTTC
CDR3 protein: CAAGRGPPYNEQFF
clone size: medium-sized
D gene: .
J gene: TRBJ2-1
V gene: TRBV7-6

CDR3 DNA: TGTGCCAGCAGGGATCGGGACAGAACTAACTATGGCTACACCTTC
CDR3 protein: CASRDRDRTNYGYTF
clone size: many
D gene: TRBD1
J gene: TRBJ1-2
V gene: TRBV6-1

CDR3 DNA: TGTGCCAGCAGCCCGATAGGACAGGGAAGGGACATTCAGTACTTC
CDR3 protein: CASSPIGQGRDIQYF
clone size: many
D gene: TRBD1
J gene: TRBJ2-4
V gene: TRBV7-6

CDR3 DNA: TGTGCCACCAGTGGCCCCGACACCTACGAGCAGTACTTC
CDR3 protein: CATSGPDTYEQYF
clone size: many
D gene: .
J gene: TRBJ2-7
V gene: TRBV24-1

CDR3 DNA: TGTGCCAGCAGTTCCCCCGGCGGAGCTAGCACAGATACGCAGTATTTT
CDR3 protein: CASSSPGGASTDTQYF
clone size: many
D gene: .
J gene: TRBJ2-3
V gene: TRBV28

CDR3 DNA: TGCAGTGCCGTAGCGGGAGCCAATGAGCAGTTCTTC
CDR3 protein: CSAVAGANEQFF
clone size: medium-sized
D gene: TRBD2
J gene: TRBJ2-1
V gene: TRBV20-1

CDR3 DNA: TGTGCCAGTAGTATGTCCAGCTACCCCCAAGAGACCCAGTACTTC
CDR3 protein: CASSMSSYPQETQYF
clone size: .
D gene: .
J gene: TRBJ2-5
V gene: TRBV19

CDR3 DNA: TGTGCCAGCAGCAAGGGACAGGACCCTTACGAGCAGTACTTC
CDR3 protein: CASSKGQDPYEQYF
clone size: few
D gene: TRBD1
J gene: TRBJ2-7
V gene: TRBV3-1

CDR3 DNA: TGTGCCAGCAGCGTAGGGATAGAGGGCTACGAGCAGTACTTC
CDR3 protein: CASSVGIEGYEQYF
clone size: medium-sized
D gene: .
J gene: TRBJ2-7
V gene: TRBV9

CDR3 DNA: TGCGCCAGCAGCTTGGGACTAGCGTACGACAATGAGCAGTTCTTC
CDR3 protein: CASSLGLAYDNEQFF
clone size: many
D gene: TRBD2
J gene: TRBJ2-1
V gene: TRBV5-1

CDR3 DNA: TGTGCCAGCACCCCGGGGGAGACATTTTACAATGAGCAGTTCTTC
CDR3 protein: CASTPGETFYNEQFF
clone size: few
D gene: .
J gene: TRBJ2-1
V gene: TRBV7-9

CDR3 DNA: TGCGCCAGCAGCTTGGGGGCCAAACTCGGTGAAGCTTTCTTT
CDR3 protein: CASSLGAKLGEAFF
clone size: medium-sized
D gene: .
J gene: TRBJ1-1
V gene: TRBV5-1

CDR3 DNA: TGTGCCAGCAGCCCCGGGACAGATAAAGAGACCCAGTACTTC
CDR3 protein: CASSPGTDKETQYF
clone size: many
D gene: TRBD1
J gene: TRBJ2-5
V gene: TRBV7-9

CDR3 DNA: TGTGCCAGCAGTTTAGGGGTGACCCAGTACTTC
CDR3 protein: CASSLGVTQYF
clone size: medium-sized
D gene: .
J gene: TRBJ2-5
V gene: TRBV12-3/TRBV12-4

CDR3 DNA: TGTGCCAGCAGTTCCACAGGGTACAGGAATGAAGCTTTCTTT
CDR3 protein: CASSSTGYRNEAFF
clone size: medium-sized
D gene: .
J gene: TRBJ1-1
V gene: TRBV6-1

CDR3 DNA: TGTGCCAGTAGTATAGTAACGGGGTCCTACAATGAGCAGTTCTTC
CDR3 protein: CASSIVTGSYNEQFF
clone size: many
D gene: .
J gene: TRBJ2-1
V gene: TRBV19

CDR3 DNA: TGTGCCAGCAGCCAAGCGAATAATTCACCCCTCCACTTT
CDR3 protein: CASSQANNSPLHF
clone size: many
D gene: .
J gene: TRBJ1-6
V gene: TRBV4-2

CDR3 DNA: TGTGCCAGCAGTGATGATTTCCTAACTAGCTCTGGGGCCAACGTCCTGACTTTC
CDR3 protein: CASSDDFLTSSGANVLTF
clone size: medium-sized
D gene: .
J gene: TRBJ2-6
V gene: TRBV25-1

CDR3 DNA: TGTGCCAGTATAACAGGCGCGAACACCGGGGAGCTGTTTTTT
CDR3 protein: CASITGANTGELFF
clone size: many
D gene: .
J gene: TRBJ2-2
V gene: TRBV19

CDR3 DNA: TGTGCCAGCAGTTTAAGTCTTGGATACAAGTCGGAGACCCAGTACTTC
CDR3 protein: CASSLSLGYKSETQYF
clone size: .
D gene: .
J gene: TRBJ2-5
V gene: TRBV28

CDR3 DNA: TGTGCCAGCAGCCCTCAGGATGGAGGCTATGGCTACACCTTC
CDR3 protein: CASSPQDGGYGYTF
clone size: once
D gene: .
J gene: TRBJ1-2
V gene: TRBV7-2

CDR3 DNA: TGTGCCAGTAGTATGGACGAGTATAGCAATCAGCCCCAGCATTTT
CDR3 protein: CASSMDEYSNQPQHF
clone size: many
D gene: .
J gene: TRBJ1-5
V gene: TRBV19

CDR3 DNA: TGTGCCAGCAGTTACTCGACCGGGATCGGCTACACCTTC
CDR3 protein: CASSYSTGIGYTF
clone size: many
D gene: .
J gene: TRBJ1-2
V gene: TRBV6-5

CDR3 DNA: TGCGCCAGCAGCCAAGATCCAGGGGCCCCCTACGAGCAGTACTTC
CDR3 protein: CASSQDPGAPYEQYF
clone size: many
D gene: .
J gene: TRBJ2-7
V gene: TRBV4-3

CDR3 DNA: TGTGCCGGGGGGGACAGGGGCAATCAGCCCCAGCATTTT
CDR3 protein: CAGGDRGNQPQHF
clone size: .
D gene: TRBD1
J gene: TRBJ1-5
V gene: TRBV19

CDR3 DNA: TGTGCCAGCGCACTGGGGGAGCCAGGCATTCAGTACTTC
CDR3 protein: CASALGEPGIQYF
clone size: many
D gene: .
J gene: TRBJ2-4
V gene: TRBV6-1

CDR3 DNA: TGTGCCAGCAGCCCCAACTTCTCTGGGGCCAACGTCCTGACTTTC
CDR3 protein: CASSPNFSGANVLTF
clone size: few
D gene: .
J gene: TRBJ2-6
V gene: TRBV7-2

CDR3 DNA: TGCAGCGTTGAAGGGGCCGGTACTGAAGCTTTCTTT
CDR3 protein: CSVEGAGTEAFF
clone size: .
D gene: .
J gene: TRBJ1-1
V gene: TRBV29-1

CDR3 DNA: TGTGCCAGCAGCTTATCACAGTCCTACAATGAGCAGTTCTTC
CDR3 protein: CASSLSQSYNEQFF
clone size: .
D gene: .
J gene: TRBJ2-1
V gene: TRBV7-8

CDR3 DNA: TGCGCCAGCAGCCCTCGGCCGGGACAGGGATCTCTAGGGCCCCAGCATTTT
CDR3 protein: CASSPRPGQGSLGPQHF
clone size: medium-sized
D gene: TRBD1
J gene: TRBJ1-5
V gene: TRBV4-1

CDR3 DNA: TGTGCCAGCAGTTGGGCTTCCTATGATACGCAGTATTTT
CDR3 protein: CASSWASYDTQYF
clone size: many
D gene: .
J gene: TRBJ2-3
V gene: TRBV28

CDR3 DNA: TGTGCCAGCAGCTTGCCGGACAGGGACGGTCATGAAGCTTTCTTT
CDR3 protein: CASSLPDRDGHEAFF
clone size: many
D gene: TRBD1
J gene: TRBJ1-1
V gene: TRBV5-6

CDR3 DNA: TGTGCCAGCAGCTCTCCCACGGGACAGGCCACGAATACGCAGTATTTT
CDR3 protein: CASSSPTGQATNTQYF
clone size: many
D gene: TRBD1
J gene: TRBJ2-3
V gene: TRBV7-9

CDR3 DNA: TGCAGTGCTAGTCGGCCAGGGGGCAACACCGGGGAGCTGTTTTTT
CDR3 protein: CSASRPGGNTGELFF
clone size: .
D gene: TRBD1
J gene: TRBJ2-2
V gene: TRBV20-1

CDR3 DNA: TGTGCCAGCAGCTTCGAAGTCGACAGGGCAGGGAAGACCCAGTACTTC
CDR3 protein: CASSFEVDRAGKTQYF
clone size: many
D gene: TRBD1
J gene: TRBJ2-5
V gene: TRBV7-9

CDR3 DNA: TGTGCCAGCAGCCTACTTAACACCGGGGAGCTGTTTTTT
CDR3 protein: CASSLLNTGELFF
clone size: many
D gene: .
J gene: TRBJ2-2
V gene: TRBV6-6

CDR3 DNA: TGTGCCAGCAGCCTTTCTGGCAGGGGAGGCAATGAGCAGTTCTTC
CDR3 protein: CASSLSGRGGNEQFF
clone size: .
D gene: .
J gene: TRBJ2-1
V gene: TRBV7-8

CDR3 DNA: TGTGCCAGCAGCCTTTCAGGGACGGGCGAGCAGTACTTC
CDR3 protein: CASSLSGTGEQYF
clone size: few
D gene: .
J gene: TRBJ2-7
V gene: TRBV5-4

CDR3 DNA: TGTGCCAGCCACAGCGGGGTGAGCTATGGCTACACCTTC
CDR3 protein: CASHSGVSYGYTF
clone size: medium-sized
D gene: .
J gene: TRBJ1-2
V gene: TRBV6-2/TRBV6-3